The 28 T cell receptor beta chains reported below all come from one sample, sequenced in a study of T cell changes during pregnancy in multiple sclerosis. Assay used: immunoSEQ multiplex PCR; TCRdb lists only in-frame clones, some missing. The data show some 110,000 clones, 90% to 95% seen once. Sequencing used peripheral blood, obtained in the third trimester of pregnancy. The receptors stem from a female donor with multiple sclerosis, enrolled in a pregnancy study.

The chain has TRBV27 and TRBJ2-3, with 14 bases identical to TRBD2. Germline-derived CDR1 and CDR2 are MNHEY and SMNVEV (reference sequence). This CDR3 has 17 residues. J was trimmed by 5 bases and V by 5 bases; bases with no gene match: 9. The CDR3 is CASSGGTSGRLRDTQYF. The CDR3 region has the DNA TGTGCCAGCAGTGGCGGGACTAGCGGGAGACTACGAGATACGCAGTATTTT.

The chain is built from TRBV7-9 and TRBJ2-6, with 7 bases aligning to TRBD1. J lost 2 bases, V lost 1 base, and 5 bases had no gene match. CDR3 length: 17 residues. From germline, CDR1 is SEHNR and CDR2 FQNEAQ (reference sequence). The CDR3 DNA reads as TGTGCCAGCAGCTTAGGTCAGGGGGTGGCTGGGGCCAACGTCCTGACTTTC. Its protein is CASSLGQGVAGANVLTF.

This chain uses TRBV7-3 with TRBJ2-1, with D unresolved. Trimming pared 1 base from V and 6 bases from J, leaving 16 bases between. Germline V lookup: CDR1 SGHTA, CDR2 FQGTGA. This CDR3 spans 16 amino acids. CDR3 protein: CASSLNPMGGPNEQFF. In DNA, the CDR3 is TGTGCCAGCAGCTTAAATCCGATGGGTGGGCCCAATGAGCAGTTCTTC.

This clone was seen just once. This chain connects TRBV6-5 to TRBJ2-7; the match to TRBD1 covers 10 bases. Germline V lookup: CDR1 MNHEY, CDR2 SVGAGI. V shed 5 bases and J 2 bases; nucleotides not matched to a gene: 3. This CDR3 comprises 14 residues. The CDR3 is CASSRGTGAYEQYF. The CDR3 nucleotides read TGTGCCAGCAGTCGAGGGACAGGGGCCTACGAGCAGTACTTC.

This chain links TRBV7-9 with TRBJ1-1; the match to TRBD1 covers 7 bases. This CDR3 is built from 14 residues. Germline V gives CDR1 SEHNR, CDR2 FQNEAQ (reference sequence). V trimming: 4 bases; J trimming: 2 bases; junction bases outside the gene matches: 4. The CDR3 coding sequence is TGTGCCAGCAGCTCCAGGGACAGCAACACTGAAGCTTTCTTT. This encodes CASSSRDSNTEAFF.

The chain uses TRBV7-2 and TRBJ2-1; D unclear. The CDR3 spans 14 residues. V was trimmed by 5 bases and J by 6 bases, leaving 14 bases between them. CDR1 and CDR2 (germline): SGHTA, FQGNSA. The CDR3 DNA follows: TGTGCCAGCAGCCCGGTGGCTAGTACCAATGAGCAGTTCTTC. Protein sequence: CASSPVASTNEQFF.

This clone was observed a handful of times. The rearrangement links TRBV18 to TRBJ1-1; D not resolved. The CDR3 totals 13 residues. V was clipped by 8 bases and J by 1 base, with 11 bases between them. The germline gives CDR1 KGHSH, CDR2 LQKENI. The CDR3 loop is CASREWANTEAFF. The CDR3 region has the DNA TGTGCCAGCCGGGAATGGGCGAACACTGAAGCTTTCTTT.

The V gene is TRBV30, the J gene TRBJ2-5; weak D call: TRBD2 (6 bases). Trimming took 5 bases from V and 4 from J, leaving 11 bases between them. This CDR3 has 12 amino acids. Germline V lookup: CDR1 GTSNPN, CDR2 SVGIG (reference sequence). The CDR3 region is CAWGGRVETQYF. DNA of the CDR3: TGTGCCTGGGGAGGGAGAGTAGAGACCCAGTACTTC.

The rearrangement joins TRBV19 to TRBJ2-2, with 7 bases fitting TRBD1. Germline lookup yields CDR1 LNHDA and CDR2 SQIVND (reference sequence). V shed 1 base and J 4 bases; nucleotides not matched to a gene: 6. The CDR3 consists of 16 residues. Here the CDR3 reads CASSIGQGVGTGELFF. The CDR3 coding sequence is TGTGCCAGTAGTATAGGCCAGGGGGTTGGCACCGGGGAGCTGTTTTTT.

This clone was picked up a small number of times. The V gene is TRBV6-5, the J gene TRBJ2-1; 8 bases fit TRBD2. The V gene's germline CDR1 is MNHEY and CDR2 SVGAGI. V was pared by 5 bases and J by 1 base, with 1 base of the junction left unmatched. The CDR3 runs to 14 residues. CDR3 nucleotides: TGTGCCAGCAGTCAGCGGGAGTCCTACAATGAGCAGTTCTTC. Translating gives CASSQRESYNEQFF.

The gene calls are TRBV9 and TRBJ1-5; D unresolved. Germline-derived CDR1 and CDR2 are SGDLS and YYNGEE. CDR3 length: 15 amino acids. Trimming took off 0 bases at V and 4 bases at J, with 11 bases between the two ends. This chain's CDR3 is CASSVAPGGNQPQHF. In DNA, the CDR3 is TGTGCCAGCAGCGTAGCTCCGGGAGGAAATCAGCCCCAGCATTTT.

The gene calls are TRBV9 and TRBJ2-5; no clear D gene. The CDR3 sequence is 13 residues long. V shed 3 bases and J shed 7 bases, with 13 bases lying between them. CDR1 SGDLS and CDR2 YYNGEE come from the germline V gene. CDR3 nucleotides: TGTGCCAGCAGCGCTCCCTACCTCCCGACCCAGTACTTC. Translation: CASSAPYLPTQYF.

This clone turned up a few times. The chain uses TRBV7-6 and TRBJ2-5; possible D gene TRBD2, 6 bases. The CDR3 covers 15 residues. V was pared by 3 bases and J by 5 bases, with 16 bases between. CDR1 is SGHVS and CDR2 is FNYEAQ in the germline V gene. CDR3 region: CASSFSRGVGETQYF. The DNA of the CDR3 is TGTGCCAGCAGCTTTTCGCGGGGCGTGGGGGAGACCCAGTACTTC.

The chain has TRBV2 and TRBJ1-5, with 7 bases fitting TRBD1. The V gene's germline CDR1 is SNHLY and CDR2 FYNNEI. This CDR3 comprises 15 residues. J gave up 2 bases and V 5 bases, and 6 bases lay outside the gene matches. CDR3 region: CASSPDRVGNQPQHF. CDR3 coding DNA: TGTGCCAGCAGTCCCGACAGGGTGGGCAATCAGCCCCAGCATTTT.

The rearrangement links TRBV28 to TRBJ1-5; 10 bases agree with TRBD1. Germline V lookup: CDR1 MDHEN, CDR2 SYDVKM. Trimming at V came to 6 bases and at J to 4 bases, leaving 12 bases not matched to a gene. The CDR3 sequence is 17 residues long. CDR3 sequence reads: CASRTLGTGAMNQPQHF. The CDR3 nucleotides read TGTGCCAGCAGGACCCTCGGGACAGGGGCGATGAATCAGCCCCAGCATTTT.

This clone was counted once. This chain uses TRBV5-1 with TRBJ2-3, with TRBD2 matching 7 bases. The V gene end was trimmed by 0 bases and the J gene end by 1 base; junction bases not matched to a gene: 8. Germline V gene sequence: CDR1 SGHRS, CDR2 YFSETQ. The CDR3 loop spans 17 amino acids. The CDR3 bases are TGCGCCAGCAGCTTGGGCCAGCGGGGCCCCCGCACAGATACGCAGTATTTT. Residues: CASSLGQRGPRTDTQYF.

This clone was recorded once. This chain joins TRBV6-5 and TRBJ2-4, with D perhaps matching TRBD1 (5 bases). CDR1 and CDR2 from the germline V gene are MNHEY and SVGAGI. The ends were cut back, 2 bases at V and 0 bases at J, with 11 bases in the middle. The CDR3 has 16 amino acids. CDR3 protein: CASSYGAALAKNIQYF. The CDR3 DNA follows: TGTGCCAGCAGTTACGGGGCAGCTCTAGCCAAAAACATTCAGTACTTC.

V usage is TRBV6-1 and J usage is TRBJ2-2, with 7 bases aligning to TRBD2. Germline loops: CDR1 MNHNS, CDR2 SASEGT. The V segment lost 4 bases and the J segment 2 bases; nucleotides outside the gene matches: 4. The CDR3 sequence is 15 residues long. DNA for the CDR3: TGTGCCAGCAGTGGCCCGGGACTAAACACCGGGGAGCTGTTTTTT. This codes for CASSGPGLNTGELFF.

The V call is TRBV7-3, the J call TRBJ2-2; no definite D call. The CDR3 is 14 residues long. CDR1 and CDR2 from the germline V gene are SGHTA and FQGTGA. The V end was cut by 3 bases, the J end by 5 bases, with 10 bases between. The CDR3 here is CASSFSAWTGELFF. For the CDR3, the DNA is TGTGCCAGCAGCTTTAGTGCCTGGACCGGGGAGCTGTTTTTT.

This chain uses TRBV5-6 with TRBJ2-7; perhaps TRBD2 as D (7 bases). V lost 1 base, J lost 0 bases, and 11 bases lay in between. Germline values: CDR1 SGHDT, CDR2 YYEEEE. The CDR3 sequence is 15 residues long. The CDR3 DNA sequence: TGTGCCAGCAGCTTGCCGGGGGGCAGCTCCTACGAGCAGTACTTC. Its translation: CASSLPGGSSYEQYF.

The V call is TRBV13, the J call TRBJ1-1, with 7 bases matching TRBD1. The CDR3 sequence is 14 residues long. The junction had 4 bases not matched to a gene; V was cut back by 1 base and J by 5 bases. Germline V lookup: CDR1 PRHDT, CDR2 FYEKMQ (reference sequence). CDR3: CASSLEQGRTEAFF. In DNA, the CDR3 is TGTGCCAGCAGCTTAGAACAGGGGAGAACTGAAGCTTTCTTT.

This clone has only one observation. The chain joins TRBV16 to TRBJ1-1; a possible D gene is TRBD1 (6 bases). V was clipped by 4 bases and J by 3 bases, with 15 bases between them. The V gene's germline CDR1 is KGHSY and CDR2 FQNENV. The CDR3 spans 15 residues. DNA for the CDR3: TGTGCCAGCAGCCTTCAGGGGATAGGGGACACTGAAGCTTTCTTT. Protein product: CASSLQGIGDTEAFF. The variable domain in full, with the rest retrieved from reference TRBV16 and TRBJ1-1, is GEEVAQTPKHLVRGEGQKAKLYCAPIKGHSYVFWYQQVLKNEFKFLISFQNENVFDETGMPKERFSAKCLPNSPCSLEIQATKLEDSAVYFCASSLQGIGDTEAFFGQGTRLTVV.

The chain carries TRBV6-6 and TRBJ1-5; the match to TRBD1 covers 8 bases. The CDR3 has 15 amino acids. The V segment lost 6 bases and the J segment 0 bases; nucleotides outside the gene matches: 4. CDR1 MNHNY and CDR2 SVGAGI come from the germline V gene (reference sequence). The CDR3 here is CASRTGDYSNQPQHF. CDR3 sequence (DNA): TGTGCCAGCAGGACAGGGGATTATAGCAATCAGCCCCAGCATTTT.

This chain connects TRBV7-3 to TRBJ2-3; 13 nucleotides match TRBD2. The CDR3 spans 16 residues. V gave up 5 bases and J gave up 2 bases; unmatched junction bases: 4. The germline gives CDR1 SGHTA, CDR2 FQGTGA. CDR3 DNA sequence: TGTGCCAGCAGCACCGGACTAGCGGGAGTCACAGATACGCAGTATTTT. It yields the protein CASSTGLAGVTDTQYF. Supplemented by reference TRBV7-3 and TRBJ2-3, the full variable domain reads GAGVSQTPSNKVTEKGKYVELRCDPISGHTALYWYRQSLGQGPEFLIYFQGTGAADDSGLPNDRFFAVRPEGSVSTLKIQRTERGDSAVYLCASSTGLAGVTDTQYFGPGTRLTVL.

For the CDR3, the DNA is TGTGCCAGCAGTGGCTTCGGATCGGGGGGAAACACCATATATTTT. It translates to CASSGFGSGGNTIYF. The chain couples TRBV2 to TRBJ1-3; D uncertain. Trimming shortened V by 4 bases and J by 4 bases, and 14 bases separated the two germline ends. This CDR3 has 15 residues. The germline V gene has CDR1 SNHLY and CDR2 FYNNEI.

This sequence joins TRBV6-1 and TRBJ2-1; 8 bases map to TRBD2. CDR3 size: 14 residues. Germline values: CDR1 MNHNS, CDR2 SASEGT. V was clipped by 4 bases and J by 4 bases; unmatched bases: 3. As DNA, the CDR3 is TGTGCCAGCAGTGTAGCGGGGCCTTACAATGAGCAGTTCTTC. Encoded protein: CASSVAGPYNEQFF.

The chain joins TRBV6-6 to TRBJ2-3; D is possibly TRBD2 (6 bases). The ends were cut back, 0 bases at V and 6 bases at J, with 16 bases in the middle. CDR1 MNHNY and CDR2 SVGAGI come from the germline V gene (reference sequence). This CDR3 has 16 residues. The CDR3 loop is CASSYSGSTSVDTQYF. The CDR3 DNA follows: TGTGCCAGCAGTTACTCCGGGAGTACTAGTGTGGATACGCAGTATTTT.

V and J are TRBV15 and TRBJ2-1; no clear D. The germline V gene has CDR1 LNHNV and CDR2 YYDKDF (reference sequence). Trimming removed 0 bases from V and 4 bases from J, with 7 bases in between. CDR3 length: 14 amino acids. CDR3 amino acids: CATSRDLEYNEQFF. The CDR3 region has the DNA TGTGCCACCAGCAGAGATCTAGAATACAATGAGCAGTTCTTC.